This T cell receptor beta chain was identified in a study of T cell responses to AZD1222 COVID-19 vaccine. Whole-study context: Pooled together were second doses at about 4 or about 12 weeks.

The repertoire was sequenced with immunoSEQ multiplex PCR; TCRdb's copy has only in-frame clones and lacks some. The data show 100,000 or so clones, about 89% seen once. Notes on the study in general: At baseline, seropositivity was found in only six or seven AZD1222 recipients. CD4 TCRs associated with vaccination spanned spike, dominating at 160-218 and 743-854. Spike-specific TCRs gained breadth and depth after people received two AZD1222 doses.

A note on this clone: Its specificity is unknown.

This CDR3 contains 17 residues. Unmatched junction bases numbered 7, after V lost 4 bases and J lost 0 bases. CDR1 and CDR2 (germline): SGHDT, YYEEEE. This sample comprised peripheral blood, obtained on day 0 of AZD1222 vaccination. The chain uses TRBV5-6 and TRBJ1-6, with TRBD1 matching 7 bases. This clonotype originated in an adult in good health. The CDR3 DNA is TGTGCCAGCAGCCGGGACAGCCCGGGCTCCTATAATTCACCCCTCCACTTT. Amino acids: CASSRDSPGSYNSPLHF.